This TCR beta chain emerged from a study of cytomegalovirus exposure and HLA in healthy donors. Trimming left V 0 bases short and J 2 bases short, with 15 bases between. The CDR3 has 17 residues. CDR1 is KGHSH and CDR2 is LQKENI in the germline V gene. PCR was performed using 60 Vbeta and 13 Jbeta primers. Generated by immunoSEQ multiplex PCR, the TCRdb table keeps only in-frame clones and is missing some. Recorded for this sample: 50,000 to 70,000 clones. The receptor's source is a young woman in good health and CMV-seronegative. The chain carries TRBV18 and TRBJ2-3, with D uncertain. The sample consisted of PBMCs. The CDR3 nucleotides are TGTGCCAGCTCACCACCTCACAGAACTTATTACACAGATACGCAGTATTTT. Translating gives CASSPPHRTYYTDTQYF.